The next 15 T cell receptor beta chains were all read from a single sample in a study of cytomegalovirus exposure and HLA in healthy donors. Primers for the PCR totalled 60 Vbeta and 13 Jbeta. Sequenced by immunoSEQ multiplex PCR; TCRdb stores in-frame clones only, minus some. The profile shows approximately 150,000 clones, around 84% of them singletons. Sequences were obtained from PBMCs. The receptors originated from a boy aged 2 to 9 in good health and CMV-seronegative.

The chain uses TRBV10-2 and TRBJ2-1; 7 bases align to TRBD2. Per germline, CDR1 WSHSY and CDR2 SAAADI. This CDR3 contains 16 residues. The trim removed 3 bases at V and 6 bases at J, leaving 11 bases unmatched. CDR3 bases: TGCGCCAGCAGTGATAAGGCGGGAGTAACTCCCAATGAGCAGTTCTTC. The encoded protein is CASSDKAGVTPNEQFF.

The chain is built from TRBV11-3 and TRBJ2-3, with D maybe TRBD2 (5 bases). Deletions cut 4 bases from V and 2 bases from J, with 7 bases between. Germline assignment: CDR1 SGHNT and CDR2 YENEEA. The CDR3 totals 13 residues. CDR3 protein: CASSSGDTDTQYF. The CDR3 DNA reads as TGTGCCAGCAGCTCCGGGGACACAGATACGCAGTATTTT. The full variable domain, with the rest looked up from reference TRBV11-3 and TRBJ2-3, is EAGVVQSPRYKIIEKKQPVAFWCNPISGHNTLYWYLQNLGQGPELLIRYENEEAVDDSQLPKDRFSAERLKGVDSTLKIQPAELGDSAVYLCASSSGDTDTQYFGPGTRLTVL.

Remarks on this clone: Other DNA sequences in the same sample also yield this CDR3. The chain combines TRBV27 with TRBJ2-7; D is perhaps TRBD1 (5 bases). Germline-derived CDR1 and CDR2 are MNHEY and SMNVEV (reference sequence). This CDR3 region has 12 residues. V was pared by 5 bases and J by 6 bases, with 11 bases between. As DNA, the CDR3 is TGTGCCAGCAGTCCTCAGGGTGGCGAGCAGTACTTC. Protein sequence: CASSPQGGEQYF.

DNA for the CDR3: TGTGCCAGCAGCTTAGCGTTTCCAGGGGGCATAGATACGCAGTATTTT. As protein: CASSLAFPGGIDTQYF. The chain recombines TRBV7-2 with TRBJ2-3; 8 bases align to TRBD1. Germline V gene sequence: CDR1 SGHTA, CDR2 FQGNSA. V gave up 0 bases and J gave up 5 bases; unmatched junction bases: 7. There are 16 residues in the CDR3.

V and J are TRBV25-1 and TRBJ2-2, with D hard to call. The CDR3 runs to 15 residues. Per germline, CDR1 MGHDK and CDR2 SYGVNS. V lost 4 bases and J lost 0, with 9 bases in between. The CDR3 reads CASSGPSPNTGELFF. In DNA form, the CDR3 reads TGTGCCAGCAGTGGGCCCTCTCCGAACACCGGGGAGCTGTTTTTT.

The chain is built from TRBV27 and TRBJ1-4, with 7 bases lining up with TRBD1. Germline CDR1 reads MNHEY; CDR2 reads SMNVEV (reference sequence). This CDR3 region has 12 residues. V shed 8 bases and J 7 bases; nucleotides not matched to a gene: 4. CDR3 residues: CASADRVEKLFF. Written as DNA, the CDR3 is TGTGCCAGCGCCGACAGGGTTGAAAAACTGTTTTTT.

The chain has TRBV6-6 and TRBJ1-2; tentative D call: TRBD1 (5 bases). Germline V lookup: CDR1 MNHNY, CDR2 SVGAGI (reference sequence). CDR3 length equals 15 residues. Trimming took 0 bases from V and 8 from J, leaving 16 bases between them. The CDR3: CASSYSEGPLVGYTF. The CDR3, as DNA: TGTGCCAGCAGTTACTCGGAGGGGCCCCTGGTGGGCTACACCTTC.

The chain employs TRBV5-5 and TRBJ2-7; 9 nucleotides agree with TRBD1. Germline lookup yields CDR1 SGHKS and CDR2 YYEKEE (reference sequence). The CDR3 runs 14 residues. Germline trimming cut 2 bases from V and 6 bases from J; bases unmatched to any gene: 6. The DNA for the CDR3 is TGTGCCAGCAGCTTACCGGGACAGGGTTCCGAGCAGTACTTC. Translating it yields CASSLPGQGSEQYF.

The V gene is TRBV4-1, the J gene TRBJ2-1, with TRBD2 identical over 14 bases. Germline CDR1 is MGHRA and CDR2 is YSYEKL. J gave up 7 bases and V 4 bases, and 6 bases lay outside the gene matches. This CDR3 contains 16 residues. In DNA form, the CDR3 reads TGCGCCAGCAGCCCAAAGACTAGCGGGGGGGTTAATGAGCAGTTCTTC. Residues: CASSPKTSGGVNEQFF.

J is TRBJ2-5 and V is TRBV10-3; 8 nucleotides line up with TRBD2. The V gene end was trimmed by 4 bases and the J gene end by 3 bases; junction bases not matched to a gene: 4. The CDR3 contains 14 residues. Germline lookup yields CDR1 ENHRY and CDR2 SYGVKD. The CDR3 protein is CAISASRGEETQYF. The CDR3 coding sequence is TGTGCCATCAGTGCCTCGCGGGGGGAAGAGACCCAGTACTTC.

The chain joins TRBV28 to TRBJ1-5, with D tentatively TRBD1 (5 bases). The CDR3 length is 13 residues. Germline CDR1 reads MDHEN; CDR2 reads SYDVKM. Trimming cost V 5 bases and J 10 bases, with 15 bases left between them. The CDR3 region is CASSIGGARPQHF. The CDR3 nucleotides are TGTGCCAGCAGTATCGGAGGGGCTCGTCCCCAGCATTTT.

The V call is TRBV7-3, the J call TRBJ2-2; D gene ambiguous. Per germline, CDR1 SGHTA and CDR2 FQGTGA. Trimming left V 5 bases short and J 0 bases short, with 13 bases between. The CDR3 covers 16 residues. The CDR3 region is CASSALDRANTGELFF. The CDR3 DNA follows: TGTGCCAGCAGCGCTTTAGATCGCGCGAACACCGGGGAGCTGTTTTTT.

Remarks on this clone: The same CDR3 is also encoded by other DNA sequences in this sample. The chain joins TRBV2 to TRBJ1-2; 8 bases line up with TRBD1. Germline V lookup: CDR1 SNHLY, CDR2 FYNNEI. The CDR3 extends over 14 amino acids. V dropped 5 bases and J dropped 4; count of bases not matched to a gene: 6. The CDR3: CASSRGQGSYGYTF. The CDR3 coding sequence is TGTGCCAGCAGTCGAGGACAGGGAAGCTATGGCTACACCTTC.

This clone has just one count. CDR3 DNA sequence: TGTGCCAGCAGTGACCGGACAGGGATTGGGACCCAGTACTTC. Protein: CASSDRTGIGTQYF. This chain connects TRBV25-1 to TRBJ2-5; 8 nucleotides match TRBD1. CDR3 size: 14 residues. The ends lost 3 bases at V and 7 bases at J; junction bases unmatched: 7. Germline V gene data show CDR1 as MGHDK and CDR2 as SYGVNS. The full variable domain, with the rest looked up from reference TRBV25-1 and TRBJ2-5, is EADIYQTPRYLVIGTGKKITLECSQTMGHDKMYWYQQDPGMELHLIHYSYGVNSTEKGDLSSESTVSRIRTEHFPLTLESARPSHTSQYLCASSDRTGIGTQYFGPGTRLLVL.

The rearrangement uses TRBV9 and TRBJ2-2; perhaps TRBD1 as D (5 bases). Trimming left V 4 bases short and J 3 bases short, with 13 bases between. The CDR3 is made up of 15 amino acids. The germline V gene encodes CDR1 SGDLS and CDR2 YYNGEE. In DNA, the CDR3 is TGTGCCAGCAGCTCAGGGCACTCATACACCGGGGAGCTGTTTTTT. The encoded protein is CASSSGHSYTGELFF.